This T cell receptor (beta chain) was recorded in a study of T cells in women clearing cervical HPV infection (dated by TCRdb to the late 2010s). Regarding the complete study: The cases were some 27 women with histologically confirmed HPV16-related CIN3 or worse, and 2 of these cases were invasive cancers. The controls were about 26 women whose single incident HPV16 infection cleared within 12 months with no development of precancer or cancer. Blood from cases was drawn at the visit where the lesion was first identified, while blood from controls was drawn once the infection was no longer detected. Among cases, blood sampling came a median of approximately 150 days after lesion detection, with an interquartile range of roughly 80 to 220 days. Since HLA typing was available for only a few women, HLA type could not be ruled out as a confounder. The exploratory proof-of-principle case-control study was nested within the Guanacaste HPV Natural History Study in Costa Rica and compared TCR repertoires across cervical HPV16 outcomes. Cases were matched to controls by age within five years and by the year the sample was collected. Median age was roughly 35 years in cases versus roughly 37 in controls, and baseline characteristics did not differ significantly. The parent cohort enrolled roughly 9,300 women aged 18 or older in Guanacaste, Costa Rica, in 1993 to 1994 and followed the women for around seven years. Five blinded duplicates per group were added as quality controls, giving roughly 60 samples: about 50 participants and some ten replicates. What the study reported, not specific to this receptor: By combining richness with V gene abundances, random forest classifiers separated cases from controls with an estimated AUC of 0.83. The cross-sectional design could not show whether associations preceded infection or resulted from it; effector/memory subsets and HPV-specific T cells were not isolated. Because the number of T cells per sample was unknown, the richness differences could reflect varying T-cell content rather than repertoire biology. Significantly higher TCR repertoire richness was observed in CIN3+ cases than in controls across sequencing depths, whereas no difference in evenness was found. Lower TRBV6-7 relative abundance was observed in cases than in controls (about 0.1% versus 0.15%; Bonferroni P = 0.0008).

TCR beta CDR3 regions were amplified by multiplex PCR using the immunoSEQ assay from an average of around 1.2 ug genomic DNA per sample. The assay corrected primer bias using a complete synthetic TCR repertoire to establish an amplification baseline. The amplicons were sequenced on the Illumina platform. The authors processed their data as follows. Sequences were error-corrected by clustering with frequency ratios and a modified nearest-neighbor algorithm, then analyzed in the immunoSEQ Analyzer with IMGT gene definitions. At each rarefaction depth, TCR richness and evenness were averaged across 20 rarefaction repeats, and samples with fewer sequences than that depth were excluded. V, D and J gene relative abundances were compared between groups with Wilcoxon rank sum tests, applying FDR correction. An intraclass correlation of around 96% for TCR richness and an average of about 73% across 66 gene segments were obtained from the blinded duplicates. The source is immuneACCESS, and TCRdb retained only in-frame sequences with V and J called. Part of the clones is not carried over; for the studies checked, unresolved V genes explain less than half of this, and the remainder is unexplained. The V and J calls and clone size come from that table; D and trimming were worked out from the DNA. This specimen's table enumerates some 24,000 clones. Of the sample, around 5.4% falls within the top ten clones.

Points on this clone: What this receptor recognizes is not known. The read ends 3 residues before the CDR3 terminus; that terminus is restored from the germline J gene.

Based on the germline V gene (reference sequence), the CDR1 and CDR2 sequences are SEHNR and FQNEAQ. The CDR3 has 15 amino acids, counting the end cysteine and phenylalanine. The 36 bases shown cover part of the CDR3, and their frame starts at base 1. Every participant had a single incident cervical HPV16 infection, and prevalent HPV16 infections were excluded. Cervical HPV DNA was detected with MY09/MY11 PCR, and genotyping was done by dot-blot hybridization. Fifteen mL of heparinized blood were centrifuged, and the buffy coat was split into aliquots, frozen at -30 degrees C, and then kept at -80 degrees C. QIAGEN kits were used to extract genomic DNA from buffy coat specimens.

The source is a woman aged 18 to 75 with a cervical HPV16 infection that either progressed to CIN3+ or cleared (not recorded which). Recombination connected TRBV7-9 to TRBJ1-2, with an unclear D gene assignment. The sequencing input was blood buffy coat. The CDR3 amino acid sequence is: CASSSRTRDTDTYTF. The sequenced part of the CDR3 DNA is TGTGCCAGCAGCTCAAGGACTAGAGACACAGATACC.